Detailed here is one T cell receptor beta chain. Stated treatment: roughly 18 received Ad26.COV2.S at low or high dose, single or two shots; roughly five received placebo; per-sample allocation not given. The samples were gathered on day 63 after the first injection of vaccine or placebo. Here immunoSEQ multiplex PCR was the method, and the copy in TCRdb shows in-frame clones only, minus some. The table lists approximately 300,000 clones, approximately 80% of them singletons. Germline loops: CDR1 LNHDA, CDR2 SQIVND (reference sequence). There are 14 residues in the CDR3. Trimming took 5 bases from V and 3 from J; bases not matched to a gene: 4. These data come from a study of Ad26.COV2.S vaccination and SARS-CoV-2 variants.

The material was peripheral blood, obtained in a trial of Ad26.COV2.S vaccine versus placebo. The rearrangement links TRBV19 to TRBJ2-7; TRBD1 agrees at 10 bases. The receptor comes from a person between 18 and 59 years old who received the Ad26.COV2.S COVID-19 vaccine or a placebo. The CDR3 nucleotides read TGTGCCAGTAGTCCCGGGACAGGGGACTACGAGCAGTACTTC. Amino acid sequence: CASSPGTGDYEQYF.